A single sample is the source of the 24 T cell receptor beta chains below, sequenced in a study of beta chain features in type 1 diabetes. Points from the study as a whole: In every one of the four CD4+ subsets, TCRB CDR3s were moderately but significantly shorter in Type 1 diabetes patients.

Their antigens remain unidentified. Expressed TCRB transcripts were sequenced after all isolated RNA was converted to cDNA. The method was immunoSEQ multiplex PCR; TCRdb's version includes in-frame clones alone and lacks a portion of them. The sample includes about 300,000 clones, approximately 13% seen only once; the top ten take 0.015%. Sequencing used naive CD4+ T cells from blood. The receptors derive from a woman younger than 30 with type 1 diabetes.

The V and J genes are TRBV7-9 and TRBJ1-1, with a tentative D call TRBD1 (5 bases). V dropped 5 bases and J dropped 5 bases, with 21 bases sitting between them. The CDR3 is 16 amino acids. CDR1 is SEHNR, CDR2 FQNEAQ, per germline (reference sequence). CDR3 bases: TGTGCCAGCAGCGCCACCGGGATCCGGGGGGGGACTGAAGCTTTCTTT. Amino acids: CASSATGIRGGTEAFF.

This CDR3 reads CAWILGGKGFF. In nucleotides, the CDR3 is TGTGCCTGGATCCTTGGGGGGAAGGGGTTCTTC. The J gene is TRBJ2-1, the V gene TRBV30, with a tentative D call TRBD2 (6 bases). CDR1 is GTSNPN, CDR2 SVGIG, per germline (reference sequence). The CDR3 length is 11 residues. V lost 4 bases to trimming and J lost 15 bases, with 16 bases between them.

This clone was seen only a few times. The rearrangement uses TRBV6-1 and TRBJ2-3; 10 positions match TRBD2. The germline V gene encodes CDR1 MNHNS and CDR2 SASEGT. The CDR3 sequence is 18 residues long. The V and J ends lost 4 bases and 2 bases, in that order; junction bases with no gene match: 12. Written as DNA, the CDR3 is TGTGCCAGCAGTGGTCCTAGCGGGAGAATTGGTAACACAGATACGCAGTATTTT. Encoded protein: CASSGPSGRIGNTDTQYF.

Remarks on this clone: The same CDR3 also results from other DNA sequences found in this sample. The CDR3, as DNA: TGTGCCAGCTCACCTTCAGCGGGGGGAGAGACCCAGTACTTC. This gives the protein CASSPSAGGETQYF. The chain uses TRBV18 and TRBJ2-5, with 9 bases fitting TRBD2. Germline values: CDR1 KGHSH, CDR2 LQKENI. CDR3 size: 14 residues. The ends lost 3 bases at V and 4 bases at J; junction bases unmatched: 3.

This clone was observed a few times. CDR3 sequence reads: CASSLGLDRGSYEQYF. The CDR3 nucleotides read TGTGCCAGCAGCTTAGGTTTGGACAGAGGCTCCTACGAGCAGTACTTC. The chain joins TRBV7-9 to TRBJ2-7, with D possibly being TRBD1 (6 bases). V was clipped by 1 base and J by 0 bases, with 13 bases between them. The CDR3 contains 16 residues. In germline, CDR1 is SEHNR, CDR2 FQNEAQ (reference sequence).

The chain couples TRBV19 to TRBJ2-7; TRBD1 matches 9 bases. The CDR3 has 15 residues. V lost 6 bases to trimming and J lost 0 bases; unmatched junction nucleotides: 6. Germline CDR1 reads LNHDA; CDR2 reads SQIVND (reference sequence). As DNA, the CDR3 is TGTGCCAGTAGCAAAGGGACAGGGAGCTCCTACGAGCAGTACGTC. Encoded protein: CASSKGTGSSYEQYV.

This clone came up a few times. This chain uses TRBV30 with TRBJ1-2; 7 positions agree with TRBD1. The germline gives CDR1 GTSNPN, CDR2 SVGIG (reference sequence). J was trimmed by 4 bases and V by 4 bases; bases with no gene match: 6. There are 13 residues in the CDR3. CDR3 protein: CAWKSTGFYGYTF. For the CDR3, the DNA is TGTGCCTGGAAATCGACAGGGTTCTATGGCTACACCTTC.

This chain joins TRBV9 and TRBJ1-2; TRBD1 matches at 9 bases. CDR1 is SGDLS and CDR2 is YYNGEE in the germline V gene. This CDR3 spans 14 amino acids. Trimming at V came to 3 bases and at J to 8 bases, leaving 8 bases not matched to a gene. The CDR3: CASSAQQGAEGYTF. CDR3 bases: TGTGCCAGCAGCGCCCAACAGGGGGCGGAGGGCTACACCTTC.

In its sample, this clone was seen a few times. A read error may account for a junction end that differs from germline. The rearrangement links TRBV19 to TRBJ2-2; 12 bases fit TRBD2. The CDR3 loop spans 15 amino acids. The germline CDR1 and CDR2 sequences are LNHDA and SQIVND (reference sequence). The CDR3 bases are TGTGCCAGTAGTAGGACTAGCGGGAACGCCGGGGAGCTGTTTTTT. It is translated as CASSRTSGNAGELFF. The full variable domain, with the rest looked up from reference TRBV19 and TRBJ2-2, is DGGITQSPKYLFRKEGQNVTLSCEQNLNHDAMYWYRQDPGQGLRLIYYSQIVNDFQKGDIAEGYSVSREKKESFPLTVTSAQKNPTAFYLCASSRTSGNAGELFFGEGSRLTVL.

This clone was found a few times. The chain links TRBV4-3 to TRBJ2-1; 7 bases are shared with TRBD1. CDR3 length: 15 amino acids. V was pared by 4 bases and J by 0 bases, with 3 bases of the junction left unmatched. Germline V CDR1 and CDR2: LGHNA, YSLEER. CDR3 bases: TGCGCCAGCAGCCCCCGGGACAGCTCCTACAATGAGCAGTTCTTC. Translated, it gives CASSPRDSSYNEQFF.

This clone was seen a handful of times. This chain joins TRBV28 and TRBJ1-2, with 9 bases that match TRBD1. Trimming removed 4 bases from V and 5 bases from J; junction bases left unmatched: 8. CDR1 MDHEN and CDR2 SYDVKM come from the germline V gene. The length of the CDR3 is 15 residues. CDR3 region: CASSWSGQGNYGYTF. The CDR3 DNA reads as TGTGCCAGCAGTTGGTCGGGACAGGGCAATTATGGCTACACCTTC.

The rearrangement links TRBV28 to TRBJ2-3; 11 nucleotides match TRBD1. The CDR3 extends over 14 amino acids. V lost 7 bases, J lost 4 bases, and 4 bases stayed unmatched. The germline gives CDR1 MDHEN, CDR2 SYDVKM. The CDR3 region is CASNGQGASDTQYF. The CDR3 nucleotides are TGTGCCAGCAATGGACAGGGGGCATCAGATACGCAGTATTTT. The variable domain in full, with the rest retrieved from reference TRBV28 and TRBJ2-3, is DVKVTQSSRYLVKRTGEKVFLECVQDMDHENMFWYRQDPGLGLRLIYFSYDVKMKEKGDIPEGYSVSREKKERFSLILESASTNQTSMYLCASNGQGASDTQYFGPGTRLTVL.

The gene calls are TRBV5-1 and TRBJ2-7, with 9 bases aligning to TRBD2. From germline, CDR1 is SGHRS and CDR2 YFSETQ. Unmatched junction bases numbered 11, after V lost 2 bases and J lost 2 bases. This CDR3 is 17 amino acids long. CDR3 nucleotide sequence: TGCGCCAGCAGCTTAGGACTAGCGACTCCCCGAGCCTACGAGCAGTACTTC. This sequence encodes CASSLGLATPRAYEQYF.

This chain links TRBV18 with TRBJ1-1, with D possibly matching TRBD1 (5 bases). CDR3 length: 16 amino acids. Germline V gives CDR1 KGHSH, CDR2 LQKENI. Deletions cut 2 bases from V and 4 bases from J, with 17 bases between. DNA for the CDR3: TGTGCCAGCTCACCATATGGTCGCGGGGGGAGCACTGAAGCTTTCTTT. It codes for CASSPYGRGGSTEAFF.

In its sample, this clone was seen a few times. The V call is TRBV11-2, the J call TRBJ2-7; possibly TRBD1 for D (5 bases). Germline values: CDR1 SGHAT, CDR2 FQNNGV. The V gene lost 2 bases and the J gene lost 1 base, with 12 bases spanning the gap. The CDR3 sequence is 15 residues long. The CDR3 protein is CASSLQGSLSYEQYV. The DNA of the CDR3 is TGTGCCAGCAGCTTACAGGGTTCGCTTTCCTACGAGCAGTACGTC.

The chain recombines TRBV4-1 with TRBJ2-1, with D possibly being TRBD1 (6 bases). Germline CDR1 MGHRA, CDR2 YSYEKL. V shed 4 bases and J shed 8 bases, with 9 bases lying between them. This CDR3 region has 12 residues. This CDR3 reads CASSLGQHEQFF. The CDR3 nucleotides are TGCGCCAGCAGCCTAGGACAGCATGAGCAGTTCTTC.

The chain employs TRBV19 and TRBJ2-7; TRBD2 matches at 10 bases. From germline, CDR1 is LNHDA and CDR2 SQIVND (reference sequence). The CDR3 spans 15 residues. V lost 4 bases, J lost 0 bases, and 3 bases stayed unmatched. The DNA of the CDR3 is TGTGCCAGTAGTACGAGCGGGAGGGGCTCCTACGAGCAGTACTTC. It translates to CASSTSGRGSYEQYF.

V is TRBV4-2 and J is TRBJ1-1; unclear D gene. Between the trimmed V and J ends, which lost 1 base and 6 bases, there was a span of 6 bases. The CDR3 has 12 residues. CDR1 LGHNA and CDR2 YNFKEQ come from the germline V gene. The CDR3, as DNA: TGTGCCAGCAGCCAAGCCGGGGCTGAAGCTTTCTTT. As protein: CASSQAGAEAFF.

This rearrangement joins TRBV7-2 to TRBJ2-1; 13 bases align to TRBD2. The V gene's germline CDR1 is SGHTA and CDR2 FQGNSA. Trimming removed 2 bases from V and 8 bases from J; junction bases left unmatched: 6. CDR3 size: 16 residues. The CDR3 DNA is TGTGCCAGCAGCTTACCCGGACTAGCGGGAGCGCATGAGCAGTTCTTC. It translates to CASSLPGLAGAHEQFF.

This chain connects TRBV5-1 to TRBJ2-1; 8 bases align to TRBD2. This CDR3 comprises 15 residues. V lost 5 bases to trimming and J lost 5 bases; unmatched junction nucleotides: 9. Per germline, CDR1 SGHRS and CDR2 YFSETQ. For the CDR3, the DNA is TGCGCCAGCAGGTGGATAGCGGGATCTGACAATGAGCAGTTCTTC. This sequence encodes CASRWIAGSDNEQFF.

This clone was seen only a few times. This chain links TRBV7-9 with TRBJ1-1, with a weak D call TRBD1 (5 bases). The CDR3 runs 12 residues. Deletions cut 6 bases from V and 7 bases from J, with 12 bases between. In germline, CDR1 is SEHNR, CDR2 FQNEAQ (reference sequence). CDR3 sequence (DNA): TGTGCCAGCAGTCATCAGGGCGATGAAGCTTTCTTT. It specifies CASSHQGDEAFF.

This clone was recorded a few times. The chain couples TRBV5-1 to TRBJ2-7; perhaps TRBD1 as D (5 bases). CDR1 is SGHRS and CDR2 is YFSETQ in the germline V gene. The ends were cut back, 0 bases at V and 4 bases at J, with 14 bases in the middle. The CDR3 is 15 amino acids. The DNA for the CDR3 is TGCGCCAGCAGCTTGGGCACAGGCTCATCTTACGAGCAGTACTTC. Translating gives CASSLGTGSSYEQYF. Full variable domain (missing parts from reference TRBV5-1 and TRBJ2-7): KAGVTQTPRYLIKTRGQQVTLSCSPISGHRSVSWYQQTPGQGLQFLFEYFSETQRNKGNFPGRFSGRQFSNSRSEMNVSTLELGDSALYLCASSLGTGSSYEQYFGPGTRLTVT.

This clone turned up a few times. V and J are TRBV7-9 and TRBJ2-1; TRBD2 matches 11 bases. The germline V gene encodes CDR1 SEHNR and CDR2 FQNEAQ (reference sequence). The CDR3 is made up of 16 amino acids. Trimming at V came to 4 bases and at J to 4 bases, leaving 6 bases not matched to a gene. CDR3 DNA: TGTGCCAGCAGCTCTACCGGGACTAGCGGTTACAATGAGCAGTTCTTC. It is translated as CASSSTGTSGYNEQFF.

The sample holds a few counts of this clone. J is TRBJ2-1 and V is TRBV28, with D possibly TRBD1 on 5 matching bases. The CDR3 extends over 12 amino acids. Germline CDR1 MDHEN, CDR2 SYDVKM. Trimming stripped 10 bases from V and 6 bases from J, with 13 bases between. The CDR3 region is CATTNQGNEQFF. CDR3 in DNA: TGTGCCACGACAAATCAGGGCAATGAGCAGTTCTTC.